This T cell receptor beta chain was identified in a study of blood T cell repertoires in COVID-19. The overall study: Samples came from the United States, Italy and Spain, spanning acute and convalescent COVID-19. In each case, the material was cDNA or gDNA derived from T cells, B-cell-depleted T cells, or PBMCs.

CDR1 is MDHEN, CDR2 SYDVKM, per germline. This CDR3 contains 15 residues. After removal of 6 bases from V and 6 bases from J, the junction contained 11 bases not matched to a gene. Original data processing: Counts of nucleated cells, estimated from reference gene primer amplification, were obtained. Some clones are missing from TCRdb's copy, which holds only in-frame ones; the method was immunoSEQ multiplex PCR. That table furnishes V, J and clone size, whereas the DNA furnished D and trimming. The sample records roughly 70,000 clones, about 87% being singletons. The receptor's source is a woman older than 75 with active COVID-19. The sample comprised peripheral blood. The gene calls are TRBV28 and TRBJ2-7, with 10 bases lining up with TRBD1. The DNA of the CDR3 is TGTGCCAGCAGCGAAGACAGGGGGCGAAGCTCCGAGCAGTACTTC. This encodes CASSEDRGRSSEQYF.